This T cell receptor (beta chain) was retrieved from a study of response to subunit inactivated influenza vaccine. Broader study findings: The authors proposed limited new T cell recruitment per seasonal influenza vaccination.

With 3 bases removed from V and 0 bases from J, the gap between germline ends came to 12 bases. Germline CDR1 reads DFQATT; CDR2 reads SNEGSKA (reference sequence). There are 15 residues in the CDR3. This clonotype has a count of ten or more. What it binds is not known. TCRdb analysed the RT-PCR reads with MiXCR anew, one entry per CDR3 protein. Of fewer than 650,000 distinct CDR3 sequences in the sample, roughly 13% are singletons; the top ten hold over 10%. The source was PBMCs from blood, collected more than 35 days after vaccination. The rearrangement joins TRBV20-1 to TRBJ2-4; TRBD2 might be the D (6 bases). This sequence was found in a man between 45 and 60 years old who received an inactivated influenza vaccine. The CDR3 DNA is TGCAGTGCTAGCGGGAGTCCACTAGCCAAAAACATTCAGTACTTC. Translation gives CSASGSPLAKNIQYF.